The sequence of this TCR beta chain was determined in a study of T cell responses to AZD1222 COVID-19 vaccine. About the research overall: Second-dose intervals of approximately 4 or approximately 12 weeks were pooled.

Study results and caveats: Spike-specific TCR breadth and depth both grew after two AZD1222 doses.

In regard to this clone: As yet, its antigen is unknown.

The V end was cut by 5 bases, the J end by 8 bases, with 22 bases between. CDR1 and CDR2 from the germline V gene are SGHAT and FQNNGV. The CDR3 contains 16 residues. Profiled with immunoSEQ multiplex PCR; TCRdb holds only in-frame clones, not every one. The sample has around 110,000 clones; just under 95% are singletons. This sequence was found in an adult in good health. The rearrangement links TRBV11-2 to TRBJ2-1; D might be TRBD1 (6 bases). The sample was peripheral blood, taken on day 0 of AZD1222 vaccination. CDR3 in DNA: TGTGCCAGCAGCCCTACTGACAGGTTTAGAGTCCATGAGCAGTTCTTC. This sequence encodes CASSPTDRFRVHEQFF.